This T cell receptor (beta chain) was identified in a study of blood T cell repertoires in COVID-19. Study background: Spain, Italy and the United States supplied samples that represented acute and convalescent COVID-19.

The CDR3 consists of 16 residues. The V gene's germline CDR1 is SGHTA and CDR2 FQGNSA. V lost 3 bases and J 0 bases, leaving 15 bases between the germline ends. As originally analysed: Nucleated cell counts were estimated from reference gene primer amplification. Generated by immunoSEQ multiplex PCR, the TCRdb table keeps only in-frame clones and is missing some. V and J calls and clone size follow that table, whereas D and trimming were derived from the DNA. Of around 58,000 clones listed, over 75% are singletons. Sequenced: peripheral blood. The J gene is TRBJ2-7, the V gene TRBV7-2; maybe TRBD1 (6 bases). The sequence was collected from a human donor in a cohort sampled during active COVID-19. Written as DNA, the CDR3 is TGTGCCAGCAGCTTCGAACCGACAGGTTTCTCCTACGAGCAGTACTTC. Its protein is CASSFEPTGFSYEQYF. The full variable domain, rest sourced from reference TRBV7-2 and TRBJ2-7, is GAGVSQSPSNKVTEKGKDVELRCDPISGHTALYWYRQSLGQGLEFLIYFQGNSAPDKSGLPSDRFSAERTGGSVSTLTIQRTQQEDSAVYLCASSFEPTGFSYEQYFGPGTRLTVT.